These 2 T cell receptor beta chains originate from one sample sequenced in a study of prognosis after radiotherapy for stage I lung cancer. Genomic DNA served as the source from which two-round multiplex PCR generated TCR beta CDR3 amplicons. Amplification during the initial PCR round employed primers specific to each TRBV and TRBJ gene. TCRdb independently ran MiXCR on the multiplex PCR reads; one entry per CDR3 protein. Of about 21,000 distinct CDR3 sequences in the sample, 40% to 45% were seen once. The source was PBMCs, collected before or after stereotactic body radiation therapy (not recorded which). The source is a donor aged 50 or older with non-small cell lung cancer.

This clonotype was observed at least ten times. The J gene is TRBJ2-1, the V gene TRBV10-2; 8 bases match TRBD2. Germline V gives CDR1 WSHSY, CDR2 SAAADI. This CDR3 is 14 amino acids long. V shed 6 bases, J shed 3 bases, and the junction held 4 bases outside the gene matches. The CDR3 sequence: CASSERERYNEQFF. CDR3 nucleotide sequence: TGCGCCAGCAGCGAGCGGGAGCGCTACAATGAGCAGTTCTTC.

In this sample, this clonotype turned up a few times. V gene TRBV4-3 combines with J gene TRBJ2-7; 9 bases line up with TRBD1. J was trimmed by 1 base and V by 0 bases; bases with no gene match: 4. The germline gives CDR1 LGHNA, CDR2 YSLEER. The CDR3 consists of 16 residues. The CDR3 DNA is TGCGCCAGCAGCCAAGAACAGACAGGGGGATCCTACGAGCAGTACTTC. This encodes CASSQEQTGGSYEQYF.